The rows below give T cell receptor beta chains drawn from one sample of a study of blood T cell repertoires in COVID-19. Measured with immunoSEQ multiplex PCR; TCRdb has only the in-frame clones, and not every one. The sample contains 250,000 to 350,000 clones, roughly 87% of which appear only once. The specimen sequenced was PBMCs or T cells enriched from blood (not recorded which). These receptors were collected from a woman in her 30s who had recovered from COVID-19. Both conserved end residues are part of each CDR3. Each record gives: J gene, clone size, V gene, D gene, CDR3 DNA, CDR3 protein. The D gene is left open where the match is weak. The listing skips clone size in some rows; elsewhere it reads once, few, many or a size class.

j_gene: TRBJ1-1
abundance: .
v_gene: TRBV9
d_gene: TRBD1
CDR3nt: TGTGCCAGCAGCCCCGGGGCAGGGGGCTATCTTAACACTGAAGCTTTCTTT
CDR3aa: CASSPGAGGYLNTEAFF

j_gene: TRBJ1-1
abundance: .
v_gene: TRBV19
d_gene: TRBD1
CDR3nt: TGTGCCAGTAGTAGACAGGGGGGGATGAACACTGAAGCTTTCTTT
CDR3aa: CASSRQGGMNTEAFF

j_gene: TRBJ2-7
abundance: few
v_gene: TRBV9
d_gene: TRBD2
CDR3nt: TGTGCCAGCAGCCCGGGGGGTAGGATCTCCTACGAGCAGTACTTC
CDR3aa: CASSPGGRISYEQYF

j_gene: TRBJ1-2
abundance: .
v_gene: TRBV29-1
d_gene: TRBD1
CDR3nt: TGCAGCGTCCTTAGGACAGGAGTCGGGAATTATGGCTACACCTTC
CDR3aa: CSVLRTGVGNYGYTF

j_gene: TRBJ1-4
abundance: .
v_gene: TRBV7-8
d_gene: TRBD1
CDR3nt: TGTGCCAGCAGCTTATTGGTTACAGGGGGTGAAAAACTGTTTTTT
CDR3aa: CASSLLVTGGEKLFF

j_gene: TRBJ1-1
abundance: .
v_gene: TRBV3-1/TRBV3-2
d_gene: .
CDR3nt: TGTGCCAGCAGCTCCGGGGACACTGAAGCTTTCTTT
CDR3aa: CASSSGDTEAFF

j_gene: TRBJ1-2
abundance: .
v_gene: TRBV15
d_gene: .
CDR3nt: TGTGCCACCAGCAGATTAAACAGGGATGGCTACACCTTC
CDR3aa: CATSRLNRDGYTF

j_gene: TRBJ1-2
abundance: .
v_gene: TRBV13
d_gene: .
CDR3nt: TGTGCCAGCAGCTTAGGGGGCAGGGCCCTCGGCTACACCTTC
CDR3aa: CASSLGGRALGYTF

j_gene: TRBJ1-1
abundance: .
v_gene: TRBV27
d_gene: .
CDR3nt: TGTGCCAGCAGAGTTAACTTGAACACTGAAGCTTTCTTT
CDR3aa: CASRVNLNTEAFF

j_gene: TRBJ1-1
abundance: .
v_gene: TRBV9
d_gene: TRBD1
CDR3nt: TGTGCCAGCAGCGCCCGGGACAGGGGGCGAACTGAAGCTTTCTTT
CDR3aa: CASSARDRGRTEAFF

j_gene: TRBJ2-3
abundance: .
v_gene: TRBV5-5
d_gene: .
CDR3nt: TGTGCCAGCAGCCCCGGGACAACAGATACGCAGTATTTT
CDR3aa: CASSPGTTDTQYF

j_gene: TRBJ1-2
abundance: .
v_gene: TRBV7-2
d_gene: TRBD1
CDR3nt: TGTGCCAGCAGTTACCGACAGGGTATGGTCGGCTACACCTTC
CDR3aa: CASSYRQGMVGYTF

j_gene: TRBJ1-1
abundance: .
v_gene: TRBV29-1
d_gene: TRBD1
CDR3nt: TGCAGCGGACAGGGCCTGAACACTGAAGCTTTCTTT
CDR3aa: CSGQGLNTEAFF

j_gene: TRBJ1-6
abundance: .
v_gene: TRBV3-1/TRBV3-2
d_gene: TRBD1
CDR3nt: TGTGCCAGCAGCCTAGGGGCGACAGGGCCCGTGTCACCCCTCCACTTT
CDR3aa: CASSLGATGPVSPLHF

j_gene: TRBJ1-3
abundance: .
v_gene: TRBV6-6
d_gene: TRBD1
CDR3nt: TGTGCCAGCAGTCGCCCCGGGGCAGGGGGCGGGAGCTCTGGAAACACCATATATTTT
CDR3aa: CASSRPGAGGGSSGNTIYF

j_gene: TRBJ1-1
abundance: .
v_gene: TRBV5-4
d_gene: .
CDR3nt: TGTGCCAGCAGCTCACAGGGTGGCACTGAAGCTTTCTTT
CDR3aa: CASSSQGGTEAFF

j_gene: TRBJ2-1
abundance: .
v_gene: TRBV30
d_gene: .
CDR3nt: TGTGCCTGGAGTGCCGGCGGCACTGAGCAGTTCTTC
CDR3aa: CAWSAGGTEQFF

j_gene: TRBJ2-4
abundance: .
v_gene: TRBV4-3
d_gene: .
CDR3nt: TGCGCCAGCAGCCAAGAAGTGGGAGGGGGTACGAACATTCAGTACTTC
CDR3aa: CASSQEVGGGTNIQYF

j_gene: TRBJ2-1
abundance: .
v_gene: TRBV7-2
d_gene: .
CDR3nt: TGTGCCAGCAGGACGGGTGGGAGCTCCTACAATGAGCAGTTCTTC
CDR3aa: CASRTGGSSYNEQFF

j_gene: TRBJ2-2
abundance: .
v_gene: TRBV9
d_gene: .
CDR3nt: TGTGCCAGCAGCCTTCTCTGGGCAACGAACACCGGGGAGCTGTTTTTT
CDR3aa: CASSLLWATNTGELFF

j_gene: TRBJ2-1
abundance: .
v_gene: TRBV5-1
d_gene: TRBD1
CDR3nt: TGCGCCAGCAGCCTGCCGGGACAGGGGCTATACAATGAGCAGTTCTTC
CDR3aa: CASSLPGQGLYNEQFF

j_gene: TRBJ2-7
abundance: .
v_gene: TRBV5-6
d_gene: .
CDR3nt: TGTGCCAGCAGCTTGTTTAACAGGGCAAATGAGCAGTACTTC
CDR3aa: CASSLFNRANEQYF

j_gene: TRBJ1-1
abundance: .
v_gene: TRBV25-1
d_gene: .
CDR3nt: TGTGCCAGCAGTTCGTGGGGCGCTGAAGCTTTCTTT
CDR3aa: CASSSWGAEAFF

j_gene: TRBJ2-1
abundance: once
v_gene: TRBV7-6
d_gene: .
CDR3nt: TGTGCCAGCAGCTTATTCCAGGGCGACAATGAGCAGTTCTTC
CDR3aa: CASSLFQGDNEQFF

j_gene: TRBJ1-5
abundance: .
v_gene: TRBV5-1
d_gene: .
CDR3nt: TGCGCCAGCAGCTTGGAACCAGGGAGCAATCAGCCCCAGCATTTT
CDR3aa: CASSLEPGSNQPQHF

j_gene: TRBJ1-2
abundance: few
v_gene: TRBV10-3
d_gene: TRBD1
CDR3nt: TGTGCCATCAGTGAAATACAGGGGAGCGCCTATGGCTACACCTTC
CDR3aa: CAISEIQGSAYGYTF

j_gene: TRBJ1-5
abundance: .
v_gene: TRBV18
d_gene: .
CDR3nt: TGTGCCAGCTCAGTCAACAAGGGGAGCAATCAGCCCCAGCATTTT
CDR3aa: CASSVNKGSNQPQHF

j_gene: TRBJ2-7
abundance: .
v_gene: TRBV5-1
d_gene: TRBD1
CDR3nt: TGCGCCAGCAGCTTGGGGGATACAGGGGGCGAGCAGTACTTC
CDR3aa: CASSLGDTGGEQYF

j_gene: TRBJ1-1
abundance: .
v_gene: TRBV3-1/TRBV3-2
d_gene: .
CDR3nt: TGTGCCAGCAGCCGCGGAGCGGCCCCTGGTACTGAAGCTTTCTTT
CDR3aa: CASSRGAAPGTEAFF

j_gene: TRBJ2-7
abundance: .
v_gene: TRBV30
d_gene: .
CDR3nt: TGTGCCTGGAGTTGGAGAGGGGGTGAGCAGTACTTC
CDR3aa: CAWSWRGGEQYF

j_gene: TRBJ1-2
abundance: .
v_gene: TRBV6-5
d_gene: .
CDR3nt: TGTGCCAGCAGTAATTCAGGGCCCCGCGGCTATGGCTACACCTTC
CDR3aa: CASSNSGPRGYGYTF

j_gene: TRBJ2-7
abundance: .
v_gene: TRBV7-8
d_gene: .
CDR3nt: TGTGCCTCCGAAGGGGGGGCAGCCCTTAGTTCCTACGAGCAGTACTTC
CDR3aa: CASEGGAALSSYEQYF